Listed below are T cell receptor beta chains from one sample, sequenced in a study of T cell responses to AZD1222 COVID-19 vaccine. Clones were read by immunoSEQ multiplex PCR, and TCRdb kept only the in-frame ones, dropping some. The table records about 270,000 clones, approximately 94% of them present only once. The specimen comprised peripheral blood, sampled 28 days after the second AZD1222 dose. These receptors came from an adult who received the AZD1222 COVID-19 vaccine. Each CDR3 is given with its conserved first and last residue. Each record gives: clone size, V gene, D gene, J gene, CDR3 DNA, CDR3 protein. The D gene is left open where the match is weak. Clone size is given for some rows only: seen once, a few or many times, or a class if the clone is expanded.

size: -
V: TRBV18
D: -
J: TRBJ1-2
DNA: TGTGCCAGCTCACCAGGCCAGGGTGCGGACTACACCTTC
CDR3: CASSPGQGADYTF

size: -
V: TRBV3-1/TRBV3-2
D: -
J: TRBJ2-6
DNA: TGTGCCAGCAGCCAACAAGGTGCAGGGGCCAACGTCCTGACTTTC
CDR3: CASSQQGAGANVLTF

size: -
V: TRBV6-5
D: -
J: TRBJ1-3
DNA: TGTGCCAGCGGGAGTAGCTCTGGAAACACCATATATTTT
CDR3: CASGSSSGNTIYF

size: -
V: TRBV7-8
D: -
J: TRBJ1-1
DNA: TGTGCCAGCAGCTGGACACTTAAGGACACTGAAGCTTTCTTT
CDR3: CASSWTLKDTEAFF

size: -
V: TRBV15
D: -
J: TRBJ1-1
DNA: TGTGCCACCAGCAGAGGCGGGGCCGGGGGGCTTACTGAAGCTTTCTTT
CDR3: CATSRGGAGGLTEAFF

size: -
V: TRBV27
D: -
J: TRBJ1-2
DNA: TGTGCCAGCAGTACGCAGGGTTATGGCTACACCTTC
CDR3: CASSTQGYGYTF

size: -
V: TRBV3-1/TRBV3-2
D: -
J: TRBJ1-3
DNA: TGTGCCAGCAGCCACTCCGAGGGAAACACCATATATTTT
CDR3: CASSHSEGNTIYF

size: -
V: TRBV5-6
D: -
J: TRBJ1-2
DNA: TGTGCCAGCGAAACCACAGGGTATGGCTACACCTTC
CDR3: CASETTGYGYTF

size: -
V: TRBV6-5
D: TRBD1
J: TRBJ1-2
DNA: TGTGCCAGCAGAGATTCGGACAGGTTCTATGGCTACACCTTC
CDR3: CASRDSDRFYGYTF

size: -
V: TRBV5-8
D: -
J: TRBJ2-7
DNA: TGTGCCAGCAGCTTGGTGACCGGGGACTACGAGCAGTACTTC
CDR3: CASSLVTGDYEQYF

size: -
V: TRBV15
D: TRBD2
J: TRBJ2-5
DNA: TGTGCCACCAGCCCTTCACCGGGACTAGCGGGGCCCCAAGAGACCCAGTACTTC
CDR3: CATSPSPGLAGPQETQYF

size: once
V: TRBV24-1
D: TRBD2
J: TRBJ2-5
DNA: TGTGCCACCAGTGATCCTAGCGGGAGGGCCCGTCAGACCCAGTACTTC
CDR3: CATSDPSGRARQTQYF

size: -
V: TRBV2
D: TRBD2
J: TRBJ2-7
DNA: TGTGCCAGCAGTGATGTACTAGCGGGCGCTCCTAGCTCCTACGAGCAGTACTTC
CDR3: CASSDVLAGAPSSYEQYF

size: -
V: TRBV28
D: -
J: TRBJ2-7
DNA: TGTGCCAGCAGTCCAACACAGGATCCCTACGAGCAGTACTTC
CDR3: CASSPTQDPYEQYF

size: -
V: TRBV19
D: -
J: TRBJ1-2
DNA: TGTGCCAGTAGTATTGGGGTGGAGATCCGTATTGGCTACACCTTC
CDR3: CASSIGVEIRIGYTF

size: -
V: TRBV9
D: -
J: TRBJ2-2
DNA: TGTGCCAGCAGCGAGAGGTCGGCGGACACCGGGGAGCTGTTTTTT
CDR3: CASSERSADTGELFF

size: -
V: TRBV28
D: -
J: TRBJ1-5
DNA: TGTGCCAGCAGTTGGAGCCTCCGGGGATACCAGCCCCAGCATTTT
CDR3: CASSWSLRGYQPQHF

size: -
V: TRBV27
D: -
J: TRBJ1-6
DNA: TGTGCCAGCAGTTTTGGAGGGCCGCGGCCCCTCCACTTT
CDR3: CASSFGGPRPLHF

size: once
V: TRBV27
D: -
J: TRBJ1-1
DNA: TGTGCCAGCAGTCGGGACATCATGAACACTGAAGCTTTCTTT
CDR3: CASSRDIMNTEAFF

size: once
V: TRBV28
D: -
J: TRBJ1-3
DNA: TGTGCCAGCAGTCTCTCTGGACTCCTGAGCTCTGGAAACACCATATATTTT
CDR3: CASSLSGLLSSGNTIYF

size: -
V: TRBV20-1
D: -
J: TRBJ1-1
DNA: TGCAGTGCTTCCACGGCGGCTGAAGCTTTCTTT
CDR3: CSASTAAEAFF

size: -
V: TRBV2
D: -
J: TRBJ1-4
DNA: TGTGCCAGCAGTGAAGGGGGGATCGGGAGGAGTGAAAAACTGTTTTTT
CDR3: CASSEGGIGRSEKLFF

size: -
V: TRBV10-2
D: TRBD2
J: TRBJ2-3
DNA: TGCGCCAGCAGCCTCGCCGGGAGCGGGAGGGCTGGGGGGGCAGATACGCAGTATTTT
CDR3: CASSLAGSGRAGGADTQYF

size: -
V: TRBV9
D: TRBD1
J: TRBJ1-2
DNA: TGTGCCAGCAGCGTAGACAGGGGCGGCTACACCTTC
CDR3: CASSVDRGGYTF

size: -
V: TRBV12-3/TRBV12-4
D: -
J: TRBJ2-7
DNA: TGTGCCAGCAGTTCGGGGAGGTACGAGCAGTACTTC
CDR3: CASSSGRYEQYF

size: -
V: TRBV7-9
D: TRBD2
J: TRBJ2-1
DNA: TGTGCCAGCAGCTTAGCCCCTTCTAGCGGGGGGCCCTATAGGATCTTC
CDR3: CASSLAPSSGGPYRIF

size: -
V: TRBV28
D: TRBD1
J: TRBJ1-2
DNA: TGTGCCAGTCTTCAGGGGGCTTGGAGCTACACCTTC
CDR3: CASLQGAWSYTF

size: -
V: TRBV19
D: -
J: TRBJ2-4
DNA: TGTGCCAGTAGTACCCCCGGAGGCAACATTCAGTACTTC
CDR3: CASSTPGGNIQYF

size: -
V: TRBV28
D: TRBD1
J: TRBJ1-2
DNA: TGTGCCAGCAGTCGACAGGGTTCACACTATGGCTACACCTTC
CDR3: CASSRQGSHYGYTF

size: -
V: TRBV18
D: -
J: TRBJ1-6
DNA: TGTGCCAGCTCACCAGGGGGCTCCGTTAATTCACCCCTCCACTTT
CDR3: CASSPGGSVNSPLHF

size: -
V: TRBV7-3
D: -
J: TRBJ2-2
DNA: TGTGCCAGCAGCTTAAATGGGGGAGCGGACACCGGGGAGCTGTTTTTT
CDR3: CASSLNGGADTGELFF

size: -
V: TRBV6-5
D: -
J: TRBJ2-2
DNA: TGTGCCAGCAGTTACTCGCCCAGGGCTTACACCGGGGAGCTGTTTTTT
CDR3: CASSYSPRAYTGELFF

size: -
V: TRBV3-1/TRBV3-2
D: TRBD2
J: TRBJ2-7
DNA: TGTGCCAGCAGCAGGGGACTAGCGGGAGAAGGGTACGAGCAGTACTTC
CDR3: CASSRGLAGEGYEQYF

size: -
V: TRBV5-1
D: -
J: TRBJ2-1
DNA: TGCGCCAGCAGCTTTAGGGCTACCGGCTACAATGAGCAGTTCTTC
CDR3: CASSFRATGYNEQFF

size: -
V: TRBV2
D: TRBD2
J: TRBJ2-5
DNA: TGTGCCAGCAGGCCACGGACTAGCGGGGGGAGGGAGAAAGAGACCCAGTACTTC
CDR3: CASRPRTSGGREKETQYF

size: -
V: TRBV4-2
D: -
J: TRBJ2-1
DNA: TGTGCCAGCAGCCAAGAGGCAGGCAATGAGCAGTTCTTC
CDR3: CASSQEAGNEQFF

size: -
V: TRBV19
D: TRBD2
J: TRBJ2-7
DNA: TGTGCCAGTAGTTTTAATAGCGGGGTCTACGAGCAGTACTTC
CDR3: CASSFNSGVYEQYF